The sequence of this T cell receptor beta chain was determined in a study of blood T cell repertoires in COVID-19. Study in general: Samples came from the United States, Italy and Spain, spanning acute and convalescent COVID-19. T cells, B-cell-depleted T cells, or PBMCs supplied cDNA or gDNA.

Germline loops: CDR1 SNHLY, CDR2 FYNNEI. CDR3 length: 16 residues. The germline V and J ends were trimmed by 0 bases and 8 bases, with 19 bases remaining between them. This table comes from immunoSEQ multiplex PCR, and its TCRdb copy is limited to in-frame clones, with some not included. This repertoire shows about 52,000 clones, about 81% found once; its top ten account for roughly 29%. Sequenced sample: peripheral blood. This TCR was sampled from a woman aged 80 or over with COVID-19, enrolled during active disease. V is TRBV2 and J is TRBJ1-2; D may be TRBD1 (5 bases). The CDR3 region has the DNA TGTGCCAGCAGTGAAGCGCTTCGACAGTCTAAGGGGGGCTACACCTTC. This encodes CASSEALRQSKGGYTF.